The T cell receptor (beta chain) described here comes from a study of regulatory T cells in long-lasting Graves disease. General study points: Persistent disease was characterized by preferential usage of TRBV28, TRBJ1-2 and TRBJ2-5. Newly diagnosed patients shared 950 to 1,000 public clonotypes; persistent patients shared more than 2,500.

CDR1 is DFQATT and CDR2 is SNEGSKA in the germline V gene (reference sequence). The CDR3 has 14 residues. Trimming shortened V by 6 bases and J by 5 bases, and 19 bases separated the two germline ends. Time point in this sample: persistent/refractory GD, antithyroid drugs over 5 years with positive TRAb. There was RNA extracted from PBMCs, and the TCR library was made from it. The collection involved drawing roughly 9 milliliters of peripheral blood into EDTA tubes. Combining iRepertoire HTBI primers with Arm-PCR of CDR3 regions, the authors built TCR beta libraries. Original data processing: Spanning all samples, the identified segments comprised 60 to 70 TRBV and some 14 TRBJ. TCRdb called the multiplex PCR reads again in MiXCR, with one record for every CDR3 protein. These V and J calls are TCRdb output, not the study's own analysis. The sample has a few hundred thousand distinct CDR3 sequences; about a quarter are singletons.

Comments on this clonotype: As yet, its antigen is unknown.

The starting material was peripheral blood mononuclear cells (PBMCs), obtained when the disease was refractory, from a patient treated with antithyroid drugs. The chain couples TRBV20-1 to TRBJ2-5, with D perhaps matching TRBD1 (6 bases). The sequence came from a female donor with Graves disease. CDR3 sequence: CSAPEDSRWETQYF. CDR3 DNA sequence: TGCAGTGCCCCGGAGGACAGTAGGTGGGAGACCCAGTACTTC.